The rows below give T cell receptor beta chains drawn from one sample of a study of graft-versus-host responses after intestinal transplantation. These TCRs are of unknown antigen specificity. This table comes from immunoSEQ multiplex PCR, and its TCRdb copy is limited to in-frame clones, with some not included. The profile covers more than 90,000 clones, with approximately 94% appearing a single time and under 0.3% taken by the ten largest. The sample consisted of unstimulated CD4+ T cells sorted from spleen or lymph node cells, taken before transplant. The source is a human donor who was the organ donor for an intestinal transplant. The CDR3 runs from the conserved cysteine through the conserved F or W. D genes are given only for firm matches. Size is omitted from some rows. Given values are once, few, many or a class for expanded clones.

j_call d_call v_call cdr3_length clone_size cdr3_aa cdr3_nt
TRBJ2-7 TRBD2 TRBV29-1 17 - CSVVTGTSGRSSYEQYF TGCAGCGTGGTAACCGGGACTAGCGGGAGGTCCTCCTACGAGCAGTACTTC
TRBJ2-1 TRBD2 TRBV9 15 - CASRSQGGGRHEQFF TGTGCCAGCAGAAGCCAAGGTGGCGGGAGGCATGAGCAGTTCTTC
TRBJ1-1 - TRBV19 13 - CASSMGGSTEAFF TGTGCCAGTAGTATGGGGGGTAGCACTGAAGCTTTCTTT
TRBJ2-3 - TRBV6-5 14 - CASSRQGHTDTQYF TGTGCCAGCAGCCGACAAGGCCACACAGATACGCAGTATTTT
TRBJ2-3 - TRBV2 12 few CASSEASDTQYF TGTGCCAGCAGTGAAGCGTCAGATACGCAGTATTTT
TRBJ2-5 - TRBV28 14 - CASSGLRGEETQYF TGTGCCAGCAGTGGCTTGCGAGGGGAAGAGACCCAGTACTTC
TRBJ1-3 TRBD1 TRBV6-6 15 - CASSATGVSGNTIYF TGTGCCAGCAGTGCGACAGGGGTCTCTGGAAACACCATATATTTT
TRBJ1-2 - TRBV9 14 - CASSVGPGGYGYTF TGTGCCAGCAGCGTAGGACCCGGAGGATATGGCTACACCTTC
TRBJ1-3 - TRBV6-6 15 once CASSYSKGSGNTIYF TGTGCCAGCAGTTACTCAAAGGGATCCGGAAACACCATATATTTT
TRBJ2-3 TRBD2 TRBV7-2 16 - CASSWFTLASTDTQYF TGTGCCAGCAGTTGGTTCACACTAGCGTCCACAGATACGCAGTATTTT